A single sample gave rise to the 25 T cell receptor beta chains below, sequenced in a study of Ad26.COV2.S vaccination and SARS-CoV-2 variants. Using immunoSEQ multiplex PCR, the repertoire was profiled, and TCRdb retains in-frame clones only, with some absent. The repertoire includes some 290,000 clones, over 80% of them detected once, and approximately 2% sits in the top ten. Treatment here: some 19 received Ad26.COV2.S at low or high dose, single or two shots; five or six received placebo; per-sample allocation not given. Sampling was done on day 63 after the first vaccine or placebo injection. Sequenced material: peripheral blood, taken in a trial of Ad26.COV2.S vaccine versus placebo. The source is a person between 18 and 65 years old who received the Ad26.COV2.S COVID-19 vaccine or a placebo.

The genes are TRBV29-1 and TRBJ1-4; D uncertain. The CDR3 runs to 13 residues. Germline loops: CDR1 SQVTM, CDR2 ANQGSEA. The V and J ends lost 5 bases and 7 bases respectively, with 14 bases between them. For the CDR3, the DNA is TGCAGCGTTATGGACTCAGGACGTGAAAAACTGTTTTTT. Residues: CSVMDSGREKLFF.

This chain joins TRBV30 and TRBJ1-2; TRBD1 matches at 11 bases. V lost 3 bases to trimming and J lost 7 bases; unmatched junction nucleotides: 7. Germline V gene lookup returns CDR1 GTSNPN and CDR2 SVGIG (reference sequence). This CDR3 has 14 residues. The CDR3 loop is CAWSSGQGVSGYTF. As DNA, the CDR3 is TGTGCCTGGAGCTCGGGACAGGGGGTCTCTGGCTACACCTTC.

The chain carries TRBV3-1 (or the pseudogene TRBV3-2) and TRBJ2-5, with D perhaps TRBD1 or TRBD2 (6 bases each). The CDR3 is 13 amino acids. Between the trimmed V and J ends, which lost 4 bases and 5 bases, there was a span of 11 bases. The V gene's germline CDR1 is LGHDT and CDR2 YNNKEL (reference sequence). CDR3 sequence (DNA): TGTGCCAGCAGCCGAAGGGGGAGGGAGACCCAGTACTTC. This encodes CASSRRGRETQYF.

The rearrangement joins TRBV19 to TRBJ2-3, with D unresolved. This CDR3 region has 13 residues. The germline V gene has CDR1 LNHDA and CDR2 SQIVND (reference sequence). The V and J ends lost 7 bases and 1 base respectively, with 9 bases between them. The CDR3, as DNA: TGTGCCAGTACCCCCTGGGGCACAGATACGCAGTATTTT. Its translation: CASTPWGTDTQYF.

The chain links TRBV11-2 to TRBJ2-7, with 8 nucleotides matching TRBD1. Germline V gives CDR1 SGHAT, CDR2 FQNNGV. V gave up 5 bases and J gave up 6 bases; unmatched junction bases: 6. There are 13 residues in the CDR3. CDR3 DNA sequence: TGTGCCAGCAGCCCGACAGGGGTTGGCGAGCAGTACTTC. It yields the protein CASSPTGVGEQYF.

The chain employs TRBV5-1 and TRBJ2-1, with 7 bases matching TRBD2. Per germline, CDR1 SGHRS and CDR2 YFSETQ. V gave up 4 bases and J gave up 4 bases; unmatched junction bases: 29. The CDR3 spans 22 residues. The chain's CDR3 is CASSRGVTEILTDFRSYNEQFF. The CDR3 nucleotides are TGCGCCAGCAGCCGGGGGGTGACAGAGATTCTTACAGATTTTCGATCATACAATGAGCAGTTCTTC.

The chain uses TRBV7-2 and TRBJ1-3; 8 bases agree with TRBD1. The V segment lost 1 base and the J segment 9 bases; nucleotides outside the gene matches: 8. The CDR3 length is 15 residues. Looked up from germline, CDR1 is SGHTA and CDR2 is FQGNSA. CDR3 in DNA: TGTGCCAGCAGCTTAGTGGTGACAGGGGCGGCCACCATATATTTT. This sequence encodes CASSLVVTGAATIYF.

V is TRBV7-9 and J is TRBJ1-2, with a tentative D call TRBD1 (6 bases). Trimming shortened V by 5 bases and J by 9 bases, and 13 bases separated the two germline ends. The CDR3 runs 12 residues. Per the germline V gene, CDR1 is SEHNR and CDR2 is FQNEAQ (reference sequence). This CDR3 reads CASSAYRDRYTF. CDR3 sequence (DNA): TGTGCCAGCAGCGCTTACAGGGACCGCTACACCTTC.

V usage is TRBV7-2 and J usage is TRBJ1-2, with TRBD1 as a possible D gene (5 bases). V was shortened by 6 bases and J by 2 bases, with 16 bases between the two germline ends. Germline loops: CDR1 SGHTA, CDR2 FQGNSA. The CDR3 is 15 amino acids. CDR3 amino acids: CASSPSVGENYGYTF. CDR3 sequence (DNA): TGTGCCAGCAGTCCTTCGGTGGGGGAAAACTATGGCTACACCTTC. Together with reference TRBV7-2 and TRBJ1-2, the CDR3 gives the full variable domain: GAGVSQSPSNKVTEKGKDVELRCDPISGHTALYWYRQSLGQGLEFLIYFQGNSAPDKSGLPSDRFSAERTGGSVSTLTIQRTQQEDSAVYLCASSPSVGENYGYTFGSGTRLTVV.

V gene TRBV14 combines with J gene TRBJ1-1, with 9 bases that match TRBD1. This CDR3 has 14 amino acids. Germline CDR1 is SGHDN and CDR2 is FVKESK. Trimming removed 5 bases from V and 4 bases from J; junction bases left unmatched: 5. CDR3 region: CASSATGGVTEAFF. The CDR3 nucleotides read TGTGCCAGCAGCGCGACAGGGGGGGTCACTGAAGCTTTCTTT.

J is TRBJ1-1 and V is TRBV9; no clear D. Trimming pared 1 base from V and 11 bases from J, leaving 15 bases between. The CDR3 length is 13 residues. Germline lookup yields CDR1 SGDLS and CDR2 YYNGEE. The CDR3 here is CASSVSPLREAFF. As DNA, the CDR3 is TGTGCCAGCAGCGTATCCCCGCTGCGAGAGGCTTTCTTT.

This clone was observed a single time. This chain joins TRBV5-1 and TRBJ2-7, with unresolved D. V shed 1 base and J shed 7 bases, with 6 bases lying between them. The CDR3 is made up of 11 amino acids. Germline V lookup: CDR1 SGHRS, CDR2 YFSETQ. CDR3 in amino acids: CASSLYEEQYF. CDR3 in DNA: TGCGCCAGCAGCTTGTATGAGGAGCAGTACTTC. Together with reference TRBV5-1 and TRBJ2-7, the CDR3 gives the full variable domain: KAGVTQTPRYLIKTRGQQVTLSCSPISGHRSVSWYQQTPGQGLQFLFEYFSETQRNKGNFPGRFSGRQFSNSRSEMNVSTLELGDSALYLCASSLYEEQYFGPGTRLTVT.

V and J are TRBV2 and TRBJ1-2; 7 nucleotides align to TRBD1. The length of the CDR3 is 16 residues. V shed 1 base and J 1 base; nucleotides not matched to a gene: 6. Per germline, CDR1 SNHLY and CDR2 FYNNEI. This CDR3 is CASSEEGDSFNYGYTF. Written as DNA, the CDR3 is TGTGCCAGCAGTGAAGAGGGGGACAGTTTTAACTATGGCTACACCTTC.

The chain carries TRBV4-1 and TRBJ2-1; 8 nucleotides line up with TRBD2. The CDR3 length is 15 residues. The V and J ends lost 4 bases and 10 bases, in that order; junction bases with no gene match: 12. Germline values: CDR1 MGHRA, CDR2 YSYEKL. Written as DNA, the CDR3 is TGCGCCAGCAGCCCTTCAGGACTAGCAGGAGGGGAGCAGTTCTTC. This encodes CASSPSGLAGGEQFF.

The rearrangement joins TRBV7-2 to TRBJ2-2; 7 positions match TRBD2. The CDR3 runs to 16 residues. Trimming at V came to 4 bases and at J to 2 bases, leaving 7 bases not matched to a gene. Germline V gene lookup returns CDR1 SGHTA and CDR2 FQGNSA. Here the CDR3 DNA reads TGTGCCAGCAGCTCTCTAGCGGTCCTAAACACCGGGGAGCTGTTTTTT. Encoded protein: CASSSLAVLNTGELFF.

The chain joins TRBV7-2 to TRBJ2-1, with TRBD1 matching over 10 bases. V gave up 5 bases and J gave up 3 bases; unmatched junction bases: 7. The CDR3 runs 16 residues. Germline CDR1 and CDR2: SGHTA and FQGNSA. The CDR3 coding sequence is TGTGCCAGCAGCATCGCGGGACAGGGGCACTACAATGAGCAGTTCTTC. Translation gives CASSIAGQGHYNEQFF.

This clone was recorded only once. The V call is TRBV11-1, the J call TRBJ2-7; 9 bases fit TRBD1. This CDR3 contains 15 residues. Germline values: CDR1 SGHAT, CDR2 FQDESV (reference sequence). V lost 4 bases and J lost 0; bases outside the gene matches: 4. DNA for the CDR3: TGTGCCAGCAGCTGGGGGACAGGGCTCTCCTACGAGCAGTACTTC. It translates to CASSWGTGLSYEQYF.

This chain links TRBV7-3 with TRBJ2-2, with D tentatively TRBD2 (5 bases). The CDR3 has 17 residues. Germline V gene lookup returns CDR1 SGHTA and CDR2 FQGTGA. Trimming removed 5 bases at V and 9 bases at J, with 25 bases between. The chain's CDR3 is CASSPLLGLQGSRELFF. CDR3 coding DNA: TGTGCCAGCAGCCCCCTCCTGGGGTTACAAGGGAGCAGGGAGCTGTTTTTT.

A single count supports this clone. The rearrangement uses TRBV9 and TRBJ1-6; D possibly corresponds to TRBD1 (6 bases). Per germline, CDR1 SGDLS and CDR2 YYNGEE. This CDR3 contains 15 residues. Trimming shortened V by 2 bases and J by 7 bases, and 13 bases separated the two germline ends. The CDR3 spells CASSVLQGWNSPLHF. In DNA form, the CDR3 reads TGTGCCAGCAGCGTTCTACAGGGTTGGAATTCACCCCTCCACTTT.

The chain uses TRBV2 and TRBJ2-2; no definite D call. CDR1 and CDR2 (germline): SNHLY, FYNNEI. The CDR3 extends over 14 amino acids. V shed 4 bases and J shed 0 bases, with 6 bases lying between them. The CDR3 DNA reads TGTGCCAGCAGTGGTGGCCCGAACACCGGGGAGCTGTTTTTT. Translation gives CASSGGPNTGELFF.

This rearrangement joins TRBV19 to TRBJ1-3; TRBD1 aligns across 8 bases. V shed 5 bases and J 4 bases; nucleotides not matched to a gene: 7. The CDR3 length is 15 residues. Germline-derived CDR1 and CDR2 are LNHDA and SQIVND (reference sequence). This chain's CDR3 is CASSVQGATGNTIYF. The CDR3 DNA reads as TGTGCCAGTAGTGTCCAGGGGGCAACGGGAAACACCATATATTTT.

The chain joins TRBV3-1 (or the pseudogene TRBV3-2) to TRBJ1-1; 8 positions agree with TRBD1. The CDR3 is 16 amino acids. The germline gives CDR1 LGHDT, CDR2 YNNKEL (reference sequence). V shed 3 bases and J 11 bases; nucleotides not matched to a gene: 17. The CDR3 coding sequence is TGTGCCAGCAGCCACCAACCCGGGACAGGCGGGGGGGACGCTTTCTTT. Its protein product is CASSHQPGTGGGDAFF.

This chain connects TRBV5-1 to TRBJ2-1; tentatively, D is TRBD2 (5 bases). V lost 0 bases to trimming and J lost 7 bases, with 8 bases between them. CDR3 length equals 13 residues. Germline loops: CDR1 SGHRS, CDR2 YFSETQ. DNA for the CDR3: TGCGCCAGCAGCTTGGATACGGGAAATGAGCAGTTCTTC. Amino acid sequence: CASSLDTGNEQFF.

The chain employs TRBV29-1 and TRBJ2-7, with D possibly TRBD1 on 6 matching bases. Trimming removed 1 base at V and 0 bases at J, with 13 bases between. This CDR3 has 15 amino acids. Germline CDR1 SQVTM, CDR2 ANQGSEA. The CDR3 DNA sequence: TGCAGCGTTGAAGTAGAAAACAGGGTCTCCTACGAGCAGTACTTC. This encodes CSVEVENRVSYEQYF.

This clone was seen once. The V call is TRBV18, the J call TRBJ2-5, with D maybe TRBD2 (5 bases). V shed 2 bases and J shed 5 bases, with 6 bases lying between them. Germline values: CDR1 KGHSH, CDR2 LQKENI. The CDR3 contains 12 residues. The CDR3 DNA follows: TGTGCCAGCTCACCAACGGGGGAGACCCAGTACTTC. Amino acid sequence: CASSPTGETQYF.